The 6 T cell receptor beta chains presented below share a single source sample, sequenced in a study of blood T cell repertoires in COVID-19. Libraries were prepared by immunoSEQ multiplex PCR; TCRdb keeps only in-frame clonotypes and omits some of them. The profile shows approximately 200,000 clones, 80% to 90% of them singletons. The specimen sequenced was peripheral blood. The receptor set was obtained from a man between 18 and 29 years old with active or convalescent COVID-19.

For the CDR3, the DNA is TGTGCCAGTAGTATCAGGGGACAGGTTTTCGGTGAGCAGTTCTTC. Translating gives CASSIRGQVFGEQFF. The chain links TRBV19 to TRBJ2-1, with 8 bases fitting TRBD1. V dropped 3 bases and J dropped 9; count of bases not matched to a gene: 10. Per germline, CDR1 LNHDA and CDR2 SQIVND (reference sequence). The CDR3 extends over 15 amino acids.

The rearrangement links TRBV3-1 (or the pseudogene TRBV3-2) to TRBJ2-1; 11 bases align to TRBD2. Germline CDR1 is LGHDT and CDR2 is YNNKEL (reference sequence). CDR3 length: 17 amino acids. J lost 2 bases, V lost 8 bases, and 11 bases had no gene match. CDR3 protein: CASANPGTSGTYNEQFF. For the CDR3, the DNA is TGTGCCAGCGCTAACCCTGGGACTAGCGGCACCTACAATGAGCAGTTCTTC.

This clone occurred a few times. The chain carries TRBV24-1 and TRBJ1-2; 10 nucleotides line up with TRBD1. Germline lookup yields CDR1 KGHDR and CDR2 SFDVKD. With 5 bases clipped from V and 10 bases from J, the junction kept 6 bases outside the gene matches. The CDR3 has 13 amino acids. The DNA of the CDR3 is TGTGCCACCAGTGCGTCCGGGACAGGGGCCTACACCTTC. This translates into CATSASGTGAYTF.

In its sample, this clone was seen once. The rearrangement uses TRBV21-1 and TRBJ1-1; the DNA was not used to check the table's D call, TRBD1. TRBV21-1 is assigned pseudogene status. The CDR3 runs to 12 residues. CDR3 coding DNA: TGTGCCAGCAGCCAACGAGACAGGGGAGCTTTCTTT. This translates into CASSQRDRGAFF.

The chain carries TRBV5-6 and TRBJ1-2; tentative D call: TRBD1 (6 bases). This CDR3 contains 15 residues. Per germline, CDR1 SGHDT and CDR2 YYEEEE. V lost 5 bases and J lost 5, with 19 bases in between. The CDR3 coding sequence is TGTGCCAGCAGTCCGGTGGTTGGGGGCTCATATGGCTACACCTTC. Residues: CASSPVVGGSYGYTF.

DNA for the CDR3: TGTGCCAGCAATACGGGCAGGGGTACAGATACGCAGTATTTT. It codes for CASNTGRGTDTQYF. This chain links TRBV2 with TRBJ2-3, with D possibly TRBD1 on 6 matching bases. Trimming removed 7 bases at V and 3 bases at J, with 14 bases between. From germline, CDR1 is SNHLY and CDR2 FYNNEI. This CDR3 is built from 14 residues. Looking up the rest from reference TRBV2 and TRBJ2-3 gives the full variable domain: EPEVTQTPSHQVTQMGQEVILRCVPISNHLYFYWYRQILGQKVEFLVSFYNNEISEKSEIFDDQFSVERPDGSNFTLKIRSTKLEDSAMYFCASNTGRGTDTQYFGPGTRLTVL.